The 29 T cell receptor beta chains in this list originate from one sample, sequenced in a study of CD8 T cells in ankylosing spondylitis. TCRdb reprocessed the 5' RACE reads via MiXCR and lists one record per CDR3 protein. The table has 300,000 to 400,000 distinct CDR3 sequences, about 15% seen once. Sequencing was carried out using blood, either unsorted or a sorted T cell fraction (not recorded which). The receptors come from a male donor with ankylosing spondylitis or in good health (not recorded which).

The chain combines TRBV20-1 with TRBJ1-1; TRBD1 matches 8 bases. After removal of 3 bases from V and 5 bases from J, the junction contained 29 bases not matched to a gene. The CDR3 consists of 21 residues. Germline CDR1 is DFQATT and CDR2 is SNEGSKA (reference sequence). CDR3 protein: CSARYRLRTGSVGIRSTEAFF. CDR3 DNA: TGCAGTGCTAGGTATCGACTAAGGACAGGGAGTGTTGGGATCCGTTCTACTGAAGCTTTCTTT.

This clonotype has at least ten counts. This CDR3 reads CASSRGNEQFF. CDR3 coding DNA: TGTGCCAGCAGCCGAGGCAATGAGCAGTTCTTC. The chain uses TRBV9 and TRBJ2-1; no firm D call. The CDR3 spans 11 residues. In germline, CDR1 is SGDLS, CDR2 YYNGEE. Trimming cost V 4 bases and J 6 bases, with 5 bases left between them.

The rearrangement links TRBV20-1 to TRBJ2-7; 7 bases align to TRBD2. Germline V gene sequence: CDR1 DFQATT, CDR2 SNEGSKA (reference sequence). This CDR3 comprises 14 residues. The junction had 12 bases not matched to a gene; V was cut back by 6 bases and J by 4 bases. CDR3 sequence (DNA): TGCAGTGCCTATACGAGGGGAGGGGATTACGAGCAGTACTTC. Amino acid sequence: CSAYTRGGDYEQYF.

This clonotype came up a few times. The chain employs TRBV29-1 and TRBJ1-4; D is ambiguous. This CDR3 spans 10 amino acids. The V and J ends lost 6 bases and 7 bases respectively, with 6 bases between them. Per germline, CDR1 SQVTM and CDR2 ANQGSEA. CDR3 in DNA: TGCAGCGTATTCGGTGAAAAACTGTTTTTT. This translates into CSVFGEKLFF.

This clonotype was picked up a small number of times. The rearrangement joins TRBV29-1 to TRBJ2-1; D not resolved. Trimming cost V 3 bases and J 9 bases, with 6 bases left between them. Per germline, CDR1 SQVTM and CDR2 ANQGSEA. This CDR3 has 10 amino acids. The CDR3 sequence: CSVDDSEQFF. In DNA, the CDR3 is TGCAGCGTTGATGACTCTGAGCAGTTCTTC.

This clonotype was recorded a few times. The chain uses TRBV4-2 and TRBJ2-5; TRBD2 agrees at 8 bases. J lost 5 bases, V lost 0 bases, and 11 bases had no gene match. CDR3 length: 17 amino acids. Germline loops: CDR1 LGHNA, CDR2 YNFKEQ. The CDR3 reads CASSQDKVAGIQETQYF. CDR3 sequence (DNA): TGTGCCAGCAGCCAAGATAAGGTAGCGGGGATTCAGGAGACCCAGTACTTC.

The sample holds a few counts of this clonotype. In DNA, the CDR3 is TGTGCCAGCAGCTCGCAGGGGGTTGGAACAGATACGCAGTATTTT. Amino acid sequence: CASSSQGVGTDTQYF. The chain uses TRBV7-2 and TRBJ2-3; 7 nucleotides match TRBD1. The J segment lost 3 bases and the V segment lost 4 bases, leaving 7 bases of the junction unmatched. This CDR3 is built from 15 residues. Germline V CDR1 and CDR2: SGHTA, FQGNSA. The full variable domain, completed using reference TRBV7-2 and TRBJ2-3, is GAGVSQSPSNKVTEKGKDVELRCDPISGHTALYWYRQSLGQGLEFLIYFQGNSAPDKSGLPSDRFSAERTGGSVSTLTIQRTQQEDSAVYLCASSSQGVGTDTQYFGPGTRLTVL.

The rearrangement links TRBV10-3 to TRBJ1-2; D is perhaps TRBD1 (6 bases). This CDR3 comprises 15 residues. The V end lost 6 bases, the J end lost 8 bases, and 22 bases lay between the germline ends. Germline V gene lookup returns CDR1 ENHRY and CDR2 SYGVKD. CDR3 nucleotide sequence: TGTGCCATCAGCGTCACTAATACAGGGAGCAGAGGCTACACCTTC. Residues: CAISVTNTGSRGYTF.

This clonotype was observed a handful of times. CDR3 amino acids: CASSLVPNYEQYF. DNA of the CDR3: TGTGCCAGCAGCTTAGTTCCCAACTACGAGCAGTACTTC. This chain connects TRBV7-2 to TRBJ2-7; no reliable D call. This CDR3 has 13 residues. V lost 1 base and J 3 bases, leaving 7 bases between the germline ends. The germline gives CDR1 SGHTA, CDR2 FQGNSA.

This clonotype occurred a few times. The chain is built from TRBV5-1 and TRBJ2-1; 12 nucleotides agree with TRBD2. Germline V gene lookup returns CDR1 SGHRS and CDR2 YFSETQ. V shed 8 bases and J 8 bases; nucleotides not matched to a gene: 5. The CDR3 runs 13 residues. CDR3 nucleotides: TGCGCCAGTCCGACTAGCGGGAGTGATGAGCAGTTCTTC. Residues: CASPTSGSDEQFF. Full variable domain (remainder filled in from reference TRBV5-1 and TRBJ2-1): KAGVTQTPRYLIKTRGQQVTLSCSPISGHRSVSWYQQTPGQGLQFLFEYFSETQRNKGNFPGRFSGRQFSNSRSEMNVSTLELGDSALYLCASPTSGSDEQFFGPGTRLTVL.

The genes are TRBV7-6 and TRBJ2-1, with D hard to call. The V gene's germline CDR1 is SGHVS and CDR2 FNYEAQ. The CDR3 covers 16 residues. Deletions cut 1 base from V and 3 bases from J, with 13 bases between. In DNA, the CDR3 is TGTGCCAGCAGCTTAGAGTCCAGCGCACACTACAATGAGCAGTTCTTC. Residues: CASSLESSAHYNEQFF.

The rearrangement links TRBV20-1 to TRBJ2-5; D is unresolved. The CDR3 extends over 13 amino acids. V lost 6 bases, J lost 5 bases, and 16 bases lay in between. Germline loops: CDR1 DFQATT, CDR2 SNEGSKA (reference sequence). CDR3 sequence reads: CSATRTIRETQYF. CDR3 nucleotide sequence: TGCAGTGCGACACGGACCATAAGGGAGACCCAGTACTTC.

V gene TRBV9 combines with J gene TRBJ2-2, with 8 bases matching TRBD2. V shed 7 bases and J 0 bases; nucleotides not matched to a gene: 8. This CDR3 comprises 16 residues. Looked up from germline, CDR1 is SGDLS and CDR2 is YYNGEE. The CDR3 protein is CASSIGAGANTGELFF. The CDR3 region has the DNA TGTGCCAGCTCGATAGGAGCGGGAGCGAACACCGGGGAGCTGTTTTTT.

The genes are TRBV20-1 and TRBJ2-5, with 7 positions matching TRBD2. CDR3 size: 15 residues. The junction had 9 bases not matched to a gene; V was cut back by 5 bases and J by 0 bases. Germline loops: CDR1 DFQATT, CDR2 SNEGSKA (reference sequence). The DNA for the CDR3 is TGCAGTGCTGCTGAGCGAGCGGGGTACCAAGAGACCCAGTACTTC. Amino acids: CSAAERAGYQETQYF.

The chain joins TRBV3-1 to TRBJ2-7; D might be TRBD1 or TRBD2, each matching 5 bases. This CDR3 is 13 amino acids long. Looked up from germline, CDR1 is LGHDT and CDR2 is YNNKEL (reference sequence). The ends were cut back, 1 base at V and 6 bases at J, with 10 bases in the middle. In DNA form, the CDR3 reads TGTGCCAGCAGCCAAGTGGGGACGGGCGAGCAGTACTTC. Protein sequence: CASSQVGTGEQYF.

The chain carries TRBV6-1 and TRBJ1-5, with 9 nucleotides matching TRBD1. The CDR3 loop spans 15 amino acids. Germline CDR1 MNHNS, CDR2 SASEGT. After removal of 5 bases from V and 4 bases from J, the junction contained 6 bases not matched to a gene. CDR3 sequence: CASSPGTGWNQPQHF. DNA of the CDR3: TGTGCCAGCAGTCCCGGGACAGGGTGGAATCAGCCCCAGCATTTT.

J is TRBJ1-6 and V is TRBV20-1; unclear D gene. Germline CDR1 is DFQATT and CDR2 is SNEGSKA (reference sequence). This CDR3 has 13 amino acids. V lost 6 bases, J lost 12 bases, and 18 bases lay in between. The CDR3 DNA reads TGCAGTGCAAGGGTACCAGGAGATAGACCCCTCCACTTT. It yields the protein CSARVPGDRPLHF.

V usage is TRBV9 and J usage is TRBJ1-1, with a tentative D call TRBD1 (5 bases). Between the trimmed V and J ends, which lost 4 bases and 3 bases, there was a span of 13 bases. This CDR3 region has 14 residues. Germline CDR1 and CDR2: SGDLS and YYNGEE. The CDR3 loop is CASSLTGGDTEAFF. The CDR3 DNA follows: TGTGCCAGCAGCTTAACGGGAGGGGACACTGAAGCTTTCTTT.

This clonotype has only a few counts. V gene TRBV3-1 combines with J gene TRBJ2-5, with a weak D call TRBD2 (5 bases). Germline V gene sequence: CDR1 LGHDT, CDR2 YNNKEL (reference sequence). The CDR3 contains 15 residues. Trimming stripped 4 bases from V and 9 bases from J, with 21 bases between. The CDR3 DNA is TGTGCCAGCAGCCCCTCAGACTACTCCGGTTTGGCCCAGTACTTC. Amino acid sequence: CASSPSDYSGLAQYF.

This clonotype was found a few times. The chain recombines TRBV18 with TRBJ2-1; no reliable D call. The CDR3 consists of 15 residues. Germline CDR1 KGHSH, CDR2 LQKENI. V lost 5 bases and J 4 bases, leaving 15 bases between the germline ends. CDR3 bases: TGTGCCAGCTCATCAACTACAATCCGTTACAATGAGCAGTTCTTC. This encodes CASSSTTIRYNEQFF.

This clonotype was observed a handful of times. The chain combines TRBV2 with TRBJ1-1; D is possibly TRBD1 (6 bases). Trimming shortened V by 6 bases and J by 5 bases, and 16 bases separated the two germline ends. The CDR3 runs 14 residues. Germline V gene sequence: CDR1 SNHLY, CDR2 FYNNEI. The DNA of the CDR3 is TGTGCCAGCAGCGATACAGGGTTTGGGACTGAAGCTTTCTTT. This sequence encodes CASSDTGFGTEAFF.

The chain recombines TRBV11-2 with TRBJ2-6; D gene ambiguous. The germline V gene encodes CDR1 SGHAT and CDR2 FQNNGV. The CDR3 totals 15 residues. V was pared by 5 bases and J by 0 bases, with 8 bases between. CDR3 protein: CASSTNPSGANVLTF. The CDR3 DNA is TGTGCCAGCAGCACCAATCCCTCTGGGGCCAACGTCCTGACTTTC.

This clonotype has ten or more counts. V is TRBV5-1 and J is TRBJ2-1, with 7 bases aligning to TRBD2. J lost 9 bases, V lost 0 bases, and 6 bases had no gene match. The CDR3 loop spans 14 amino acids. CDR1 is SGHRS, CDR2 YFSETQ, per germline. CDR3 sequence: CASSLDSGLSEQFF. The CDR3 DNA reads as TGCGCCAGCAGCTTGGATAGCGGGTTGAGTGAGCAGTTCTTC.

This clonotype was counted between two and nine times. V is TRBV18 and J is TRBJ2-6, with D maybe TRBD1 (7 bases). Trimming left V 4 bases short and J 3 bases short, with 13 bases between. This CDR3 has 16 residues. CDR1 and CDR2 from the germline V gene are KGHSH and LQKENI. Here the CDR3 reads CASSRNRGGGANVLTF. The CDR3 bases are TGTGCCAGCTCACGAAACAGGGGAGGTGGGGCCAACGTCCTGACTTTC.

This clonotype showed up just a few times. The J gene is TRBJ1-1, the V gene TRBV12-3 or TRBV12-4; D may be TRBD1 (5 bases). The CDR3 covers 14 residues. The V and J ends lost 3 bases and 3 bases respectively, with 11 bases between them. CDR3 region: CASSFGREDTEAFF. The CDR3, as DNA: TGTGCCAGCAGTTTTGGCAGGGAGGACACTGAAGCTTTCTTT.

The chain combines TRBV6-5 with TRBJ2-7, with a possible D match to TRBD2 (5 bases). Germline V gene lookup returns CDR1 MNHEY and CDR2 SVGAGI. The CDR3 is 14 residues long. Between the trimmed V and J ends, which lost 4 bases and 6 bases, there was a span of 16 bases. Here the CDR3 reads CASSSDGVSPEQYF. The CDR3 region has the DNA TGTGCCAGCAGTTCCGACGGGGTGTCCCCCGAGCAGTACTTC.

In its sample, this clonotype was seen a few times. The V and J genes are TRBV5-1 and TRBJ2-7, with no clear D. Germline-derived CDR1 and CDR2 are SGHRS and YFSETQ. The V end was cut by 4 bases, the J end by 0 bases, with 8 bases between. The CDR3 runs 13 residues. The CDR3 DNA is TGCGCCAGCAGCCCCTACCTCTCCTACGAGCAGTACTTC. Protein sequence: CASSPYLSYEQYF.

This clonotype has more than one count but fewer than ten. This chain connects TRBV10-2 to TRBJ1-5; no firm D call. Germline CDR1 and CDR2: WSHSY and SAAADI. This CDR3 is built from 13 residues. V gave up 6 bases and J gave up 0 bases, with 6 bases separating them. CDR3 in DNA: TGCGCCAGCAGGCTCAATAGCAATCAGCCCCAGCATTTT. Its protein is CASRLNSNQPQHF.

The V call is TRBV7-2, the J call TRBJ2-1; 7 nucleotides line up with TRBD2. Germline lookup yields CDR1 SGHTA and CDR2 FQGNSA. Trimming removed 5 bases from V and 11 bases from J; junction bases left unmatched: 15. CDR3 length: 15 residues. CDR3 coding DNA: TGTGCCAGCAGCATACAGACCGGGACTAAAAATAAGCAGTTCTTC. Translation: CASSIQTGTKNKQFF.